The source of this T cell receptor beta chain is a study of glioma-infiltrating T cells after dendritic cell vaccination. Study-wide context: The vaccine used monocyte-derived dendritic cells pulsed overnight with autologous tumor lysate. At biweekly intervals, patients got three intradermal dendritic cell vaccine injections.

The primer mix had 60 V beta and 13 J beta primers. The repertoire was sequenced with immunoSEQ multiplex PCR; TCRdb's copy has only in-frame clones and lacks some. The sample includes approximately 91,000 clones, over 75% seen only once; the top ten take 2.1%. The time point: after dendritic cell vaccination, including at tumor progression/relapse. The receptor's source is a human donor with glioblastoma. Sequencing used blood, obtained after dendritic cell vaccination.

For the CDR3, the DNA is TGTGCCAGCAGTTTCCGGGACAGGGGTCAAGAGACCCAGTACTTC. The encoded protein is CASSFRDRGQETQYF. V usage is TRBV5-4 and J usage is TRBJ2-5; 10 positions agree with TRBD1. The CDR3 has 15 amino acids. The germline V gene has CDR1 SGHNT and CDR2 YYREEE (reference sequence). J gave up 2 bases and V 5 bases, and 6 bases lay outside the gene matches.